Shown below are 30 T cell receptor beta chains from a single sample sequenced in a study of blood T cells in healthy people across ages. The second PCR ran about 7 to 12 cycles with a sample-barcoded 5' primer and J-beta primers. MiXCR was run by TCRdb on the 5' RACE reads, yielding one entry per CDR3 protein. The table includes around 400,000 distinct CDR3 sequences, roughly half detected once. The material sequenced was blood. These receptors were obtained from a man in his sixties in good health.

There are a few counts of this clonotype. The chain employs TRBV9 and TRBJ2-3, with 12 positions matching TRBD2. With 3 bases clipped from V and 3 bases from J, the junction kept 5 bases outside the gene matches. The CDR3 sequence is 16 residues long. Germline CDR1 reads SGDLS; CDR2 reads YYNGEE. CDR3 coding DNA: TGTGCCAGCAGCGCGACTAGCGGGAGTGGGACAGATACGCAGTATTTT. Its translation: CASSATSGSGTDTQYF.

CDR3 sequence: CSARDPRYEQYF. As DNA, the CDR3 is TGCAGTGCTAGAGATCCCCGGTACGAGCAGTACTTC. The V and J genes are TRBV20-1 and TRBJ2-5; no reliable D call. The end of the DNA fits TRBJ2-7 better, so the J call may be wrong. Germline lookup yields CDR1 DFQATT and CDR2 SNEGSKA (reference sequence). This CDR3 contains 12 residues.

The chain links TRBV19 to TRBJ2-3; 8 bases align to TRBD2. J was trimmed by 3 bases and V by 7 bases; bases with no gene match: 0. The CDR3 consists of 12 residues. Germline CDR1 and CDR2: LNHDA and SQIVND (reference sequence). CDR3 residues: CASTSGTDTQYF. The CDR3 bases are TGTGCCAGTACTAGCGGGACAGATACGCAGTATTTT.

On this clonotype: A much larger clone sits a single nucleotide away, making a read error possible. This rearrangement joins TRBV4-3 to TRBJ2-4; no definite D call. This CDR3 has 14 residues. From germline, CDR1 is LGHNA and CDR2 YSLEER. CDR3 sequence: CASSPTGLEETQNF. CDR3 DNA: TGCGCCAGCAGCCCGACCGGTTTGGAAGAGACCCAGAACTTC.

In DNA, the CDR3 is TGTGCCAGCAGCGTAAGGTGGGGTGGAGAGACCCAGTACTTC. Protein: CASSVRWGGETQYF. This sequence joins TRBV7-2 and TRBJ2-5; D is unresolved. Trimming left V 5 bases short and J 4 bases short, with 14 bases between. The germline CDR1 and CDR2 sequences are SGHTA and FQGNSA. This CDR3 is 14 amino acids long. Together with reference TRBV7-2 and TRBJ2-5, the CDR3 gives the full variable domain: GAGVSQSPSNKVTEKGKDVELRCDPISGHTALYWYRQSLGQGLEFLIYFQGNSAPDKSGLPSDRFSAERTGGSVSTLTIQRTQQEDSAVYLCASSVRWGGETQYFGPGTRLLVL.

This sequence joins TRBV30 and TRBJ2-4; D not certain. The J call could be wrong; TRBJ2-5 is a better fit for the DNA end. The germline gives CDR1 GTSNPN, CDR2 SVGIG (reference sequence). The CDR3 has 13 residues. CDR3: CAWSVRIQETQYF. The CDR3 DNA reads TGTGCCTGGAGTGTACGGATCCAAGAGACCCAGTACTTC.

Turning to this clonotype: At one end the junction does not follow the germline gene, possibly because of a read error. The CDR3 region is CASRAGLNNGQFF. CDR3 bases: TGCGCCAGCAGAGCGGGACTTAACAATGGGCAGTTCTTC. This chain joins TRBV5-1 and TRBJ2-1; 7 bases match TRBD2. The germline V gene has CDR1 SGHRS and CDR2 YFSETQ. CDR3 length equals 13 residues.

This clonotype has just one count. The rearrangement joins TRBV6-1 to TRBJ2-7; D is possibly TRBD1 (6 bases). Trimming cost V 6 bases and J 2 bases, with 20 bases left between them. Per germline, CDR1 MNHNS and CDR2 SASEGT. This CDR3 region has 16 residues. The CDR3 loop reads CASRRHLGTNPYEQYF. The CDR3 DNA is TGTGCCAGCAGGAGACACCTTGGGACAAATCCCTACGAGCAGTACTTC.

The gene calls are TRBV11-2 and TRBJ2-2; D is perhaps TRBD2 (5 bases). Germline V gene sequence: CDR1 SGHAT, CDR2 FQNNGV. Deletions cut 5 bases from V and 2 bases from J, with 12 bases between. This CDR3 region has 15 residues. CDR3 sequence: CASSRSEGNTGELFF. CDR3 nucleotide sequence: TGTGCCAGCAGCCGCAGTGAGGGAAACACCGGGGAGCTGTTTTTT. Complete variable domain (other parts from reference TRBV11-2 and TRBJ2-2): EAGVAQSPRYKIIEKRQSVAFWCNPISGHATLYWYQQILGQGPKLLIQFQNNGVVDDSQLPKDRFSAERLKGVDSTLKIQPAKLEDSAVYLCASSRSEGNTGELFFGEGSRLTVL.

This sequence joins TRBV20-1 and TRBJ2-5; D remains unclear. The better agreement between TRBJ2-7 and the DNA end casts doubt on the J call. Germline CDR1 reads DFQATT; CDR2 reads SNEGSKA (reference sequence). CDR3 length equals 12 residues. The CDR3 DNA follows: TGCAGTGCTACGACAAGCAGCTACGAGCAGTACTTC. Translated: CSATTSSYEQYF.

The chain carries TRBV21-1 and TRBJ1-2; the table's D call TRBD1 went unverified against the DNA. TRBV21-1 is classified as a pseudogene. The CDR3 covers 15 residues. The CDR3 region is CASSAQSGRGRGYTF. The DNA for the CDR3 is TGTGCCAGCAGCGCCCAATCGGGCAGGGGACGTGGCTACACCTTC.

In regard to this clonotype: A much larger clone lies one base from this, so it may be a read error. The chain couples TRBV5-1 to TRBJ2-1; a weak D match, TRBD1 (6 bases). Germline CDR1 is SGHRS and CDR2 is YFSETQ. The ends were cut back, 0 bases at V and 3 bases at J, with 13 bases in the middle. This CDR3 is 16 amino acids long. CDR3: CASSLEATGGYNEQFF. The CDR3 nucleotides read TGCGCCAGCAGCTTGGAGGCGACAGGCGGCTACAATGAGCAGTTCTTC.

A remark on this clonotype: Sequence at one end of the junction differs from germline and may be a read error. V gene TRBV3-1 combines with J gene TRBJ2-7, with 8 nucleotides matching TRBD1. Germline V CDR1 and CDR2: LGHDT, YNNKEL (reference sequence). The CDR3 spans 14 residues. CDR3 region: CASSHRTGSGEQCF. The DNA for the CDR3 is TGTGCCAGCAGCCACCGGACAGGGTCAGGCGAGCAGTGCTTC.

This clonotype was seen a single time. In DNA, the CDR3 is TGTGCCAGCAGCAACCCGTTCCAGACCAGGGGAGCCTACGAGCAGTACTTC. Amino acids: CASSNPFQTRGAYEQYF. V usage is TRBV21-1 and J usage is TRBJ2-7; TRBD1, the table's D call, lacks a check against the DNA. TRBV21-1 constitutes a pseudogene. The CDR3 length is 17 residues.

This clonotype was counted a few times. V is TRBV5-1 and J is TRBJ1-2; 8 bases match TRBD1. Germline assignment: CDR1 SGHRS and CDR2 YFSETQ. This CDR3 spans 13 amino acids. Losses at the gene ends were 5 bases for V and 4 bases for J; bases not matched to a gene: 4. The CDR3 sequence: CASRRDRSYGYTF. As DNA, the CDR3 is TGCGCCAGCAGACGGGACAGGAGCTATGGCTACACCTTC.

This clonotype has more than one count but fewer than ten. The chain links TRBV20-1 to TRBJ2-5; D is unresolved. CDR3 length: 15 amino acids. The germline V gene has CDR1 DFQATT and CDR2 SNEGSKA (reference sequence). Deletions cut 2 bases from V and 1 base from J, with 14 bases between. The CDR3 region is CSARPPHGSQETQYF. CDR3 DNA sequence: TGCAGTGCTAGACCCCCGCATGGGTCCCAAGAGACCCAGTACTTC.

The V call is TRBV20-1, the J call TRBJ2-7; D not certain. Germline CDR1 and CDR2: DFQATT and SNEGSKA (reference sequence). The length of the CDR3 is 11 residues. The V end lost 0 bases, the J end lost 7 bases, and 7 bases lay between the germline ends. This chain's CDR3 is CSARDGWEQYF. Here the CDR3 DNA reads TGCAGTGCTAGAGATGGCTGGGAGCAGTACTTC.

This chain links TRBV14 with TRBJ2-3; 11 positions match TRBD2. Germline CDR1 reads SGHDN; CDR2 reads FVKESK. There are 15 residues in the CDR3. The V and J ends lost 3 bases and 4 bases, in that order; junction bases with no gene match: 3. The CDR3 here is CASSHTSGGPDTQYF. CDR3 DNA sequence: TGTGCCAGCAGCCACACTAGCGGGGGCCCAGATACGCAGTATTTT. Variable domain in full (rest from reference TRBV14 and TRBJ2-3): EAGVTQFPSHSVIEKGQTVTLRCDPISGHDNLYWYRRVMGKEIKFLLHFVKESKQDESGMPNNRFLAERTGGTYSTLKVQPAELEDSGVYFCASSHTSGGPDTQYFGPGTRLTVL.

The DNA for the CDR3 is TGTGCCAGCAGTTCAACAGCACAGAATTCACCCCTCCACTTT. Translating gives CASSSTAQNSPLHF. This rearrangement joins TRBV6-5 to TRBJ1-6; D not resolved. V gave up 4 bases and J gave up 7 bases, with 11 bases separating them. This CDR3 has 14 amino acids. Per the germline V gene, CDR1 is MNHEY and CDR2 is SVGAGI.

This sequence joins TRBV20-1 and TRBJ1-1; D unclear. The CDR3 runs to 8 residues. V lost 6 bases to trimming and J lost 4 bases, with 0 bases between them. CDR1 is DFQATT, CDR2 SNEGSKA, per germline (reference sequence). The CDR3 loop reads CSATEAFF. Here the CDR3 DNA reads TGCAGTGCCACTGAAGCTTTCTTT.

The CDR3 DNA sequence: TGTGCCAGCAGTCCGGTCAGCCCGAACACCGGGGAGCTGTTTTTT. This sequence encodes CASSPVSPNTGELFF. This sequence joins TRBV2 and TRBJ2-2; D remains ambiguous. CDR3 length equals 15 residues. From germline, CDR1 is SNHLY and CDR2 FYNNEI. V lost 5 bases, J lost 0 bases, and 10 bases lay in between.

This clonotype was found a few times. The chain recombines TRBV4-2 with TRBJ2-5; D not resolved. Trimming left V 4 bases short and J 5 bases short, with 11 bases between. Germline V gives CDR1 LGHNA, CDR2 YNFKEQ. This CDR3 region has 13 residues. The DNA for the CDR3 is TGTGCCAGCAGCCGCGTCCTTGGGGAGACCCAGTACTTC. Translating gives CASSRVLGETQYF.

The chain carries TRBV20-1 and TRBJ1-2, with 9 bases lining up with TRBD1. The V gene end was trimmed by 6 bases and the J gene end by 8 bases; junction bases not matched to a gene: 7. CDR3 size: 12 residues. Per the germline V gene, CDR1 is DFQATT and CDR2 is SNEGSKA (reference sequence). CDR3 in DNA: TGCAGTGCCCAAGACAGGGGGAGAGGCTACACCTTC. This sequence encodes CSAQDRGRGYTF.

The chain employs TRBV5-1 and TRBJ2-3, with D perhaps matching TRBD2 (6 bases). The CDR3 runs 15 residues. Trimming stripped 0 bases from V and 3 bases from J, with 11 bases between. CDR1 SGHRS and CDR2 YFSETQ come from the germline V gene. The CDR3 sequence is CASSLAPGGTDTQYF. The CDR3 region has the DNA TGCGCCAGCAGCTTGGCCCCTGGGGGGACAGATACGCAGTATTTT.

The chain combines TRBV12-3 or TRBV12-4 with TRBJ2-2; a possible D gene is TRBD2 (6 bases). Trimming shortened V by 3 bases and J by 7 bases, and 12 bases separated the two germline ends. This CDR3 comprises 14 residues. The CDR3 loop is CASSFGGRGGELFF. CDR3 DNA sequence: TGTGCCAGCAGTTTTGGGGGGAGAGGCGGGGAGCTGTTTTTT.

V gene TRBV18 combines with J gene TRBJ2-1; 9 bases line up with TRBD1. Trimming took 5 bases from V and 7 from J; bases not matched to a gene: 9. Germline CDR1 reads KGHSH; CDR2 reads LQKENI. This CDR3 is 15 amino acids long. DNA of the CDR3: TGTGCCAGCTCATTGGGACCGGGACAGGGTAATGAGCAGTTCTTC. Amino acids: CASSLGPGQGNEQFF.

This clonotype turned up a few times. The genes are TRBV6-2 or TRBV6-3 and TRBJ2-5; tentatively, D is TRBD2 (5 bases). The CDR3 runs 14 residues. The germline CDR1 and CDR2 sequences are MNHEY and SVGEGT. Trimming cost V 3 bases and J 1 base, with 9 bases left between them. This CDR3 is CASSYGGFQETQYF. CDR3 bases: TGTGCCAGCAGTTATGGCGGGTTCCAAGAGACCCAGTACTTC.

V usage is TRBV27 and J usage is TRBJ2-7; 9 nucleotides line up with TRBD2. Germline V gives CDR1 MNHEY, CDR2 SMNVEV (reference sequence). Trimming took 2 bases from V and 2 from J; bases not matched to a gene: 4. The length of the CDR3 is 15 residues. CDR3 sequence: CASSLVAGVAYEQYF. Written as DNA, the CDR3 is TGTGCCAGCAGTTTAGTAGCGGGAGTTGCCTACGAGCAGTACTTC.

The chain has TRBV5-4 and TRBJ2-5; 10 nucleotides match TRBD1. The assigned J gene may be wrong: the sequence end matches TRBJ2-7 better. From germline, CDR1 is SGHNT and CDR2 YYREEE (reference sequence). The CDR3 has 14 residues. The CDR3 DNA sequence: TGTGCCAGCAGCGTGGGGACAGGGGCGTACGAGCAGTACTTC. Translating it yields CASSVGTGAYEQYF.

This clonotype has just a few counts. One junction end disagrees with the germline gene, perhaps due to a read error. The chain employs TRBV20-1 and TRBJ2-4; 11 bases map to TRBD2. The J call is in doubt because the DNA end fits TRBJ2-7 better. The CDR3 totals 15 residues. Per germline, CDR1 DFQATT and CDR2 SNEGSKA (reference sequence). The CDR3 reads CCARGISGRASEQYF. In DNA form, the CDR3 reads TGCTGTGCTAGAGGAATTAGCGGGAGGGCATCCGAGCAGTACTTC.